A single sample gave rise to the 24 T cell receptor beta chains below, sequenced in a study of radiation and T cells in renal cell carcinoma. Time point reported: blood 2 weeks post-SBRT. Noted treatment: 15 Gy SBRT to primary tumor, nephrectomy 4 weeks later. Here immunoSEQ multiplex PCR was the method, and the copy in TCRdb shows in-frame clones only, minus some. The table includes roughly 120,000 clones, about 81% detected once. Sequencing was performed on blood, taken from a patient whose treatment included radiotherapy and nephrectomy. The receptors derive from a woman between 55 and 75 years old with renal cell carcinoma.

The rearrangement joins TRBV5-1 to TRBJ1-1; TRBD1 agrees at 8 bases. The CDR3 sequence is 17 residues long. CDR1 SGHRS and CDR2 YFSETQ come from the germline V gene. The V segment lost 0 bases and the J segment 1 base; nucleotides outside the gene matches: 8. In DNA, the CDR3 is TGCGCCAGCAGCTTGGGGGCAGGGGGCAATCAGAACACTGAAGCTTTCTTT. It codes for CASSLGAGGNQNTEAFF.

This clone was detected only once. The chain uses TRBV6-5 and TRBJ1-2, with D possibly being TRBD1 (6 bases). The germline V and J ends were trimmed by 2 bases and 2 bases, with 12 bases remaining between them. Germline CDR1 and CDR2: MNHEY and SVGAGI. The CDR3 covers 15 residues. Here the CDR3 reads CASSYPRQGNYGYTF. DNA of the CDR3: TGTGCCAGCAGTTACCCTCGGCAGGGGAACTATGGCTACACCTTC.

The chain carries TRBV2 and TRBJ2-5, with D unresolved. The CDR3 runs to 12 residues. Per germline, CDR1 SNHLY and CDR2 FYNNEI. Trimming removed 6 bases from V and 7 bases from J, with 12 bases in between. The CDR3 loop reads CASREFVGTQYF. The CDR3 nucleotides are TGTGCCAGCAGGGAATTTGTGGGGACCCAGTACTTC. The whole variable domain, remainder taken from reference TRBV2 and TRBJ2-5, is EPEVTQTPSHQVTQMGQEVILRCVPISNHLYFYWYRQILGQKVEFLVSFYNNEISEKSEIFDDQFSVERPDGSNFTLKIRSTKLEDSAMYFCASREFVGTQYFGPGTRLLVL.

The chain has TRBV5-4 and TRBJ1-2, with D maybe TRBD1 (5 bases). V lost 0 bases to trimming and J lost 5 bases, with 14 bases between them. The CDR3 is 15 residues long. Germline V CDR1 and CDR2: SGHNT, YYREEE (reference sequence). The CDR3, as DNA: TGTGCCAGCAGCTTGGGGATGTGGACAACTTATGGCTACACCTTC. It is translated as CASSLGMWTTYGYTF.

This chain connects TRBV19 to TRBJ2-7; no clear D gene. Germline CDR1 is LNHDA and CDR2 is SQIVND (reference sequence). The CDR3 spans 15 residues. The ends were cut back, 2 bases at V and 0 bases at J, with 11 bases in the middle. The CDR3 protein is CASSIFPKSSYEQYF. The DNA of the CDR3 is TGTGCCAGTAGTATATTCCCGAAGAGCTCCTACGAGCAGTACTTC. Supplemented by reference TRBV19 and TRBJ2-7, the full variable domain reads DGGITQSPKYLFRKEGQNVTLSCEQNLNHDAMYWYRQDPGQGLRLIYYSQIVNDFQKGDIAEGYSVSREKKESFPLTVTSAQKNPTAFYLCASSIFPKSSYEQYFGPGTRLTVT.

The chain links TRBV7-9 to TRBJ1-2; D gene ambiguous. The V gene lost 4 bases and the J gene lost 6 bases, with 18 bases spanning the gap. Germline CDR1 reads SEHNR; CDR2 reads FQNEAQ (reference sequence). CDR3 length: 15 residues. CDR3: CASSSYLWEPNGYTF. The CDR3 DNA sequence: TGTGCCAGCAGCTCTTACCTCTGGGAACCCAATGGCTACACCTTC.

The chain couples TRBV6-5 to TRBJ2-1, with D unresolved. Between the trimmed V and J ends, which lost 6 bases and 5 bases, there was a span of 5 bases. CDR3 length equals 11 residues. Germline values: CDR1 MNHEY, CDR2 SVGAGI. The DNA for the CDR3 is TGTGCCAGCAGAAAAAACAATGAGCAGTTCTTC. Translation gives CASRKNNEQFF.

CDR3 bases: TGTGCCAGTGGGAGGGGGGCAGGGCGACATCAGCCCCAGCATTTT. This codes for CASGRGAGRHQPQHF. The chain employs TRBV19 and TRBJ1-5, with a weak D call TRBD1 (6 bases). Per the germline V gene, CDR1 is LNHDA and CDR2 is SQIVND (reference sequence). The CDR3 is made up of 15 amino acids. The V end was cut by 8 bases, the J end by 5 bases, with 19 bases between.

The rearrangement joins TRBV12-2 to TRBJ1-2; the listed D gene, TRBD1, was not tested against the DNA. TRBV12-2 is labeled a pseudogene. CDR3 length: 14 residues. CDR3 coding DNA: TGTGCAAGTCGCTTTAAGACAGGCCCCTATGGCTACACCTTC. It is translated as CASRFKTGPYGYTF.

This clone occurred many times. V gene TRBV29-1 combines with J gene TRBJ2-7, with 8 positions matching TRBD2. The CDR3 totals 13 residues. The germline V gene has CDR1 SQVTM and CDR2 ANQGSEA. The ends lost 6 bases at V and 2 bases at J; junction bases unmatched: 6. The CDR3 nucleotides read TGCAGCGTCCCAGCGGGAGCGCCCTACGAGCAGTACTTC. Translation gives CSVPAGAPYEQYF.

This clone was seen only once. The chain carries TRBV4-2 and TRBJ2-7, with D possibly called TRBD1 or TRBD2 (6 bases each). V lost 0 bases to trimming and J lost 4 bases, with 13 bases between them. Germline CDR1 and CDR2: LGHNA and YNFKEQ. The CDR3 is 15 residues long. DNA of the CDR3: TGTGCCAGCAGCCAAGAGGTCGGGGGCTGGTACGAGCAGTACTTC. The encoded protein is CASSQEVGGWYEQYF.

The J gene is TRBJ1-1, the V gene TRBV28; 9 bases match TRBD1. CDR3 size: 16 residues. Germline V gene sequence: CDR1 MDHEN, CDR2 SYDVKM. V was clipped by 2 bases and J by 0 bases; unmatched bases: 4. CDR3 amino acids: CASSLTDRGMNTEAFF. For the CDR3, the DNA is TGTGCCAGCAGTTTAACGGACAGGGGCATGAACACTGAAGCTTTCTTT. Together with reference TRBV28 and TRBJ1-1, the CDR3 gives the full variable domain: DVKVTQSSRYLVKRTGEKVFLECVQDMDHENMFWYRQDPGLGLRLIYFSYDVKMKEKGDIPEGYSVSREKKERFSLILESASTNQTSMYLCASSLTDRGMNTEAFFGQGTRLTVV.

This chain links TRBV19 with TRBJ1-3; D is possibly TRBD1 (6 bases). V lost 3 bases to trimming and J lost 1 base, with 19 bases between them. The CDR3 extends over 18 amino acids. Germline CDR1 is LNHDA and CDR2 is SQIVND (reference sequence). The CDR3 protein is CASSIGPGTPDSGNTIYF. CDR3 nucleotides: TGTGCCAGTAGTATTGGTCCCGGGACACCGGATTCTGGAAACACCATATATTTT.

This clone was observed once. The V and J genes are TRBV5-1 and TRBJ2-7; 11 positions agree with TRBD2. This CDR3 has 15 amino acids. The junction had 2 bases not matched to a gene; V was cut back by 0 bases and J by 3 bases. From germline, CDR1 is SGHRS and CDR2 YFSETQ. This CDR3 is CASSLELAGGYEQYF. The CDR3 DNA reads as TGCGCCAGCAGCTTGGAGCTAGCGGGGGGCTACGAGCAGTACTTC.

This sequence joins TRBV27 and TRBJ2-2, with TRBD2 identical over 8 bases. Germline CDR1 MNHEY, CDR2 SMNVEV (reference sequence). The CDR3 consists of 16 residues. J was trimmed by 9 bases and V by 2 bases; bases with no gene match: 11. The CDR3 region is CASSLQELADGRELFF. CDR3 bases: TGTGCCAGCAGTTTACAGGAACTAGCGGATGGCAGGGAGCTGTTTTTT.

The rearrangement links TRBV7-6 to TRBJ1-1; D unclear. The CDR3 is made up of 15 amino acids. Per the germline V gene, CDR1 is SGHVS and CDR2 is FNYEAQ. Trimming took off 1 base at V and 4 bases at J, with 13 bases between the two ends. Written as DNA, the CDR3 is TGTGCCAGCAGCTTAGGCGGATCAGTCCTCACTGAAGCTTTCTTT. It codes for CASSLGGSVLTEAFF.

The chain recombines TRBV5-6 with TRBJ1-6; weak D call: TRBD1 (6 bases). V was pared by 3 bases and J by 12 bases, with 16 bases between. In germline, CDR1 is SGHDT, CDR2 YYEEEE. The CDR3 has 14 amino acids. The CDR3 sequence is CASSWEGGEGPLHF. The CDR3 DNA sequence: TGTGCCAGCAGCTGGGAGGGGGGCGAGGGACCCCTCCACTTT. Full variable domain (remainder filled in from reference TRBV5-6 and TRBJ1-6): DAGVTQSPTHLIKTRGQQVTLRCSPKSGHDTVSWYQQALGQGPQFIFQYYEEEERQRGNFPDRFSGHQFPNYSSELNVNALLLGDSALYLCASSWEGGEGPLHFGNGTRLTVT.

This clone is a singleton in its sample. This chain links TRBV6-5 with TRBJ2-7; TRBD1 might be the D (6 bases). CDR3 length: 14 amino acids. Germline V gene lookup returns CDR1 MNHEY and CDR2 SVGAGI. The V end lost 6 bases, the J end lost 1 base, and 13 bases lay between the germline ends. This CDR3 reads CASSVIGGSYEQYF. The CDR3 DNA follows: TGTGCCAGCAGCGTAATAGGGGGTTCCTACGAGCAGTACTTC.

The chain recombines TRBV5-8 with TRBJ2-4; D gene uncertain. There are 12 residues in the CDR3. Trimming took off 4 bases at V and 7 bases at J, with 9 bases between the two ends. Germline CDR1 is SGHTS and CDR2 is YDEGEE. This chain's CDR3 is CASSPRRNIQYF. In nucleotides, the CDR3 is TGTGCCAGCAGCCCACGCCGGAACATTCAGTACTTC.

The table lists this clone with a few counts. In DNA form, the CDR3 reads TGTGCCAGCAGCTGGGACACCAACTATGGCTACACCTTC. Protein: CASSWDTNYGYTF. The V and J genes are TRBV5-4 and TRBJ1-2; D possibly corresponds to TRBD1 (6 bases). V was trimmed by 3 bases and J by 2 bases, leaving 8 bases between them. From germline, CDR1 is SGHNT and CDR2 YYREEE (reference sequence). The CDR3 is 13 amino acids.

This clone was recorded once. The chain carries TRBV19 and TRBJ1-5; no definite D call. The V end was cut by 1 base, the J end by 2 bases, with 15 bases between. The CDR3 contains 17 residues. CDR1 and CDR2 from the germline V gene are LNHDA and SQIVND (reference sequence). The CDR3 DNA sequence: TGTGCCAGTAGTATAGGCACGGGCTCCGGGGGCAATCAGCCCCAGCATTTT. This encodes CASSIGTGSGGNQPQHF.

The CDR3 spells CASSVEAGGAYTF. CDR3 bases: TGTGCCAGCAGCGTAGAAGCAGGGGGCGCCTACACCTTC. The V and J genes are TRBV9 and TRBJ1-2; TRBD1 aligns across 8 bases. Germline V CDR1 and CDR2: SGDLS, YYNGEE. The CDR3 is 13 amino acids. V gave up 0 bases and J gave up 10 bases; unmatched junction bases: 5.

The rearrangement uses TRBV27 and TRBJ1-2, with no clear D. With 6 bases removed from V and 10 bases from J, the gap between germline ends came to 15 bases. The length of the CDR3 is 12 residues. Germline values: CDR1 MNHEY, CDR2 SMNVEV (reference sequence). The CDR3 is CASSPPRGNYTF. Written as DNA, the CDR3 is TGTGCCAGCAGCCCCCCCCGAGGGAACTACACCTTC.

In this sample, this clone turned up a few times. J is TRBJ1-6 and V is TRBV10-2; 9 nucleotides line up with TRBD1. Losses at the gene ends were 7 bases for V and 8 bases for J; bases not matched to a gene: 9. Germline lookup yields CDR1 WSHSY and CDR2 SAAADI. This CDR3 has 15 residues. CDR3 DNA sequence: TGCGCCAGCAACCGAAAGGGACAGGGAGATTCACCCCTCCACTTT. Its translation is CASNRKGQGDSPLHF.